This T cell receptor (beta chain) comes out of a study of metastatic and nonmetastatic thyroid tumors. Across the study: For malignant and benign thyroid patients, tumor or nodule tissue and blood were the sources whose repertoires were compared.

No treatment had been given to any patient before thyroid surgery. This clone rates as medium-sized. The antigen remains undetermined. Original processing notes: Clinicopathological groups supplied CDR3 differences that were used to build a distant-metastasis classifier for papillary thyroid cancer. TCRdb redid the clone calls on the PCR reads using MiXCR. The V and J calls reflect TCRdb's pipeline rather than the authors' work. The table lists about 21,000 clones, approximately 15% of them singletons. Regarding the study as a whole: It was reportedly found that TCR beta diversity was significantly higher in malignant thyroid tumors than in benign nodules, a difference seen in both blood and tumor samples.

This receptor was obtained from a female donor with papillary thyroid cancer or a benign thyroid nodule (not recorded which). Some clones in this sample may be carry-over from other donors' samples. Material for sequencing was tumor tissue.

For the CDR3, the DNA is TGCGCCAGCAGCCAGGGACAGCTCACTAACTATGGCTACACCTTC. It codes for CASSQGQLTNYGYTF. The chain employs TRBV5-1 and TRBJ1-2, with TRBD1 matching 7 bases. The CDR3 has 15 residues. Trimming at V came to 4 bases and at J to 0 bases, leaving 6 bases not matched to a gene. Germline V CDR1 and CDR2: SGHRS, YFSETQ.